These 8 T cell receptor beta chains originate from one sample sequenced in a study of shared clonotypes between healthy human individuals. Repertoires were generated with immunoSEQ multiplex PCR, while TCRdb's copy carries only in-frame clones and drops some. The sample lists about 1.5 million clones; approximately 98% were seen once. Sequenced: naive CD4+ T cells sorted from blood. Subset described: CD45RA+ positively selected. These receptors originate from a man aged 25 to 40 in good health.

CDR3 nucleotides: TGTGCCACCAGCCCAGGGGGAGGACCCCGTCTAGGAACTGAAGCTTTCTTT. It translates to CATSPGGGPRLGTEAFF. This chain joins TRBV15 and TRBJ1-1; 7 bases fit TRBD1. Trimming removed 5 bases from V and 5 bases from J; junction bases left unmatched: 17. This CDR3 region has 17 residues. From germline, CDR1 is LNHNV and CDR2 YYDKDF (reference sequence).

V gene TRBV18 combines with J gene TRBJ2-1; 9 bases are a match to TRBD1. The junction had 6 bases not matched to a gene; V was cut back by 0 bases and J by 9 bases. Germline CDR1 is KGHSH and CDR2 is LQKENI. The CDR3 has 15 residues. CDR3 residues: CASSPPGTGRSEQFF. The CDR3 coding sequence is TGTGCCAGCTCACCACCCGGGACAGGGAGGTCTGAGCAGTTCTTC.

The chain recombines TRBV10-1 with TRBJ2-1; 8 bases map to TRBD2. The V segment lost 2 bases and the J segment 8 bases; nucleotides outside the gene matches: 8. The CDR3 extends over 15 amino acids. Per the germline V gene, CDR1 is WNHNN and CDR2 is SYGVQD (reference sequence). The CDR3 loop is CASSEASGLWYEQFF. CDR3 nucleotide sequence: TGCGCCAGCAGTGAGGCTAGCGGGCTCTGGTATGAGCAGTTCTTC.

This chain connects TRBV5-1 to TRBJ1-2; 8 nucleotides line up with TRBD1. The length of the CDR3 is 16 residues. V gave up 4 bases and J gave up 3 bases; unmatched junction bases: 11. Germline V gene lookup returns CDR1 SGHRS and CDR2 YFSETQ. The CDR3 here is CASSDNPGTGDYGYTF. CDR3 coding DNA: TGCGCCAGCAGCGATAACCCCGGGACAGGAGACTATGGCTACACCTTC.

This chain links TRBV4-3 with TRBJ2-7; 8 positions agree with TRBD2. This CDR3 has 14 residues. Germline trimming cut 1 base from V and 3 bases from J; bases unmatched to any gene: 2. Germline V gene lookup returns CDR1 LGHNA and CDR2 YSLEER. The CDR3 nucleotides are TGCGCCAGCAGCCAAGCCGGGAGGGACTACGAGCAGTACTTC. Translation: CASSQAGRDYEQYF.

In DNA, the CDR3 is TGTGCCAGCAGTTCCCCGACTAGCGGGTTTTACGAGCAGTACTTC. Translating gives CASSSPTSGFYEQYF. The chain joins TRBV6-6 to TRBJ2-7; 10 bases map to TRBD2. Germline CDR1 and CDR2: MNHNY and SVGAGI (reference sequence). This CDR3 spans 15 amino acids. Trimming took 4 bases from V and 4 from J; bases not matched to a gene: 7.

This chain joins TRBV7-6 and TRBJ2-1; no reliable D call. The V end lost 6 bases, the J end lost 0 bases, and 18 bases lay between the germline ends. Germline V gives CDR1 SGHVS, CDR2 FNYEAQ. This CDR3 contains 17 residues. For the CDR3, the DNA is TGTGCCAGCAGTCTTAGGTTTGCGGAGAGCTCCTACAATGAGCAGTTCTTC. Its translation is CASSLRFAESSYNEQFF.

The chain recombines TRBV5-1 with TRBJ1-1; D is undetermined. The CDR3 covers 16 residues. Trimming took off 1 base at V and 1 base at J, with 14 bases between the two ends. Germline CDR1 and CDR2: SGHRS and YFSETQ. CDR3 nucleotide sequence: TGCGCCAGCAGCTTGCAAGGGAGGCAGACGAACACTGAAGCTTTCTTT. This gives the protein CASSLQGRQTNTEAFF.